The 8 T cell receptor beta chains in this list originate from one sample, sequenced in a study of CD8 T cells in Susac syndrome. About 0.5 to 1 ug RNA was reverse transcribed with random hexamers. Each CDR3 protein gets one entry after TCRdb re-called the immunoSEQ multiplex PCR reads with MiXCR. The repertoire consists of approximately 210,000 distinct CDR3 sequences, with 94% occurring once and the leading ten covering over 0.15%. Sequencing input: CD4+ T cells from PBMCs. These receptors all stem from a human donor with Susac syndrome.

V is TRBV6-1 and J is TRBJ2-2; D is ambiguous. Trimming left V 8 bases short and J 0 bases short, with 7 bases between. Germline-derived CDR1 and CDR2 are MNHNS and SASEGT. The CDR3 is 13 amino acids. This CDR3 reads CASLPSNTGELFF. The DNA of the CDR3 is TGTGCCAGCCTCCCATCGAACACCGGGGAGCTGTTTTTT.

As DNA, the CDR3 is TGTGCCAGCAGCGCCGCGGCAGGGTTGGAGACCCAGTACTTC. Its translation is CASSAAAGLETQYF. The chain carries TRBV9 and TRBJ2-5, with D possibly TRBD1 on 5 matching bases. Germline V lookup: CDR1 SGDLS, CDR2 YYNGEE. With 3 bases removed from V and 5 bases from J, the gap between germline ends came to 14 bases. The CDR3 covers 14 residues.

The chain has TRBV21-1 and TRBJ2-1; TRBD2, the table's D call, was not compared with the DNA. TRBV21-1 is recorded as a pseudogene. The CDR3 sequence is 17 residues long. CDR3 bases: TGTGCCAGCAGCTCCCGAAGGACGGCTAGCGGGGTAAATGAGCAGTTCTTC. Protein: CASSSRRTASGVNEQFF.

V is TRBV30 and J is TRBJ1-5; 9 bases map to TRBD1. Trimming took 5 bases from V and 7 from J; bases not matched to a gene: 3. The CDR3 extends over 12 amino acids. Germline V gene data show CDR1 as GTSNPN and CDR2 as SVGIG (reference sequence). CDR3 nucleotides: TGTGCCTGGGGGACAGGGCTCCAGCCCCAGCATTTT. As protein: CAWGTGLQPQHF. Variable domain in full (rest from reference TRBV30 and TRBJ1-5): SQTIHQWPATLVQPVGSPLSLECTVEGTSNPNLYWYRQAAGRGLQLLFYSVGIGQISSEVPQNLSASRPQDRQFILSSKKLLLSDSGFYLCAWGTGLQPQHFGDGTRLSIL.

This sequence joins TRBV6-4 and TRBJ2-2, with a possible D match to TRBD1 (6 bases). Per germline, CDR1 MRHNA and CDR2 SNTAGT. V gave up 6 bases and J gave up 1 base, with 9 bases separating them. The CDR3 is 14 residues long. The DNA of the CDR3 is TGTGCCAGCAGCCAGGGGTTGAACACCGGGGAGCTGTTTTTT. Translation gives CASSQGLNTGELFF.

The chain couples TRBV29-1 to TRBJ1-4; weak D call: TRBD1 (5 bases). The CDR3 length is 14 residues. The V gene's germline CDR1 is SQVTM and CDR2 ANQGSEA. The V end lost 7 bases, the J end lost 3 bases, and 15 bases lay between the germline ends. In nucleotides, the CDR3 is TGCAGCGCCTGGGCAGGGTTTCCTAATGAAAAACTGTTTTTT. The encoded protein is CSAWAGFPNEKLFF. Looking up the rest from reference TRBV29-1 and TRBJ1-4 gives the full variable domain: SAVISQKPSRDICQRGTSLTIQCQVDSQVTMMFWYRQQPGQSLTLIATANQGSEATYESGFVIDKFPISRPNLTFSTLTVSNMSPEDSSIYLCSAWAGFPNEKLFFGSGTQLSVL.

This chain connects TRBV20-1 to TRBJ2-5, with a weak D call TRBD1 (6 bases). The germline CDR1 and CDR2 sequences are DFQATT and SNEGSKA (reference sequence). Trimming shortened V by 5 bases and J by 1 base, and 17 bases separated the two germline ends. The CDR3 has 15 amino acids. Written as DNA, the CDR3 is TGCAGTGCTCGGTCCGCGAGACAGGTCCAAGAGACCCAGTACTTC. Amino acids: CSARSARQVQETQYF.

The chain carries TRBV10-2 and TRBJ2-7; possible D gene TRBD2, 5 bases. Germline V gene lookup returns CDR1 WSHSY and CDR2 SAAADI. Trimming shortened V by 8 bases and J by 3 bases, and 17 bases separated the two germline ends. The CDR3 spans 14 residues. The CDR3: CASLRIPGFYEQYF. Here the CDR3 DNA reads TGCGCCAGCCTTCGAATCCCGGGGTTCTACGAGCAGTACTTC.